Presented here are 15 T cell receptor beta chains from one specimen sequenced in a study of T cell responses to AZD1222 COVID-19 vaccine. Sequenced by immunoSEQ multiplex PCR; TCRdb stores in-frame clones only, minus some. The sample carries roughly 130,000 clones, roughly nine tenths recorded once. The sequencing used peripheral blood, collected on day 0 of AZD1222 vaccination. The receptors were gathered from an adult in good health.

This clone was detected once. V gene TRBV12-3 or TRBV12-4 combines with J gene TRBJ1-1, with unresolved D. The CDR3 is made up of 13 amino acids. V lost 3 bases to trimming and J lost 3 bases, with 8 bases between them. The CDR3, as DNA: TGTGCCAGCAGTTTTCGGTGGGACACTGAAGCTTTCTTT. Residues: CASSFRWDTEAFF.

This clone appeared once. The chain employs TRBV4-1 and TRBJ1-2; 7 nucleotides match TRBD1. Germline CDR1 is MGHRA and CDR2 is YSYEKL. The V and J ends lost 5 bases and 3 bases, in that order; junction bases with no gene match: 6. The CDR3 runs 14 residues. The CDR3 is CASSLSGTDYGYTF. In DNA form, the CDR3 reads TGCGCCAGCAGCTTGTCCGGGACAGACTATGGCTACACCTTC.

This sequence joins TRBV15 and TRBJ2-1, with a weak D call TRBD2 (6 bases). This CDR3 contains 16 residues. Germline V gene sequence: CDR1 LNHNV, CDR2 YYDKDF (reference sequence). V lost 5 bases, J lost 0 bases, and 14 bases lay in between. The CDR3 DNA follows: TGTGCCACCAGCGGGGAGGACCTCAGCTCCTACAATGAGCAGTTCTTC. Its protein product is CATSGEDLSSYNEQFF.

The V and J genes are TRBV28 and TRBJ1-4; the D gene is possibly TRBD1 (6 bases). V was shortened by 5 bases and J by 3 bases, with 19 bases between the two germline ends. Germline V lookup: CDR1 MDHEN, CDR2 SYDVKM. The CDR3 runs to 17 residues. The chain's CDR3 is CASSIDRWGPANEKLFF. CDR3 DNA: TGTGCCAGCAGTATTGACAGGTGGGGGCCCGCTAATGAAAAACTGTTTTTT.

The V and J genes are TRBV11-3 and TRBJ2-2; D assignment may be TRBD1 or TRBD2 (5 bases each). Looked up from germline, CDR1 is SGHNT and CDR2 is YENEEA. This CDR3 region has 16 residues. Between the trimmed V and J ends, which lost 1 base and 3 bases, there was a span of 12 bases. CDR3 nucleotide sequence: TGTGCCAGCAGCTTAGGAGGGGCAGGCGACACCGGGGAGCTGTTTTTT. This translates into CASSLGGAGDTGELFF.

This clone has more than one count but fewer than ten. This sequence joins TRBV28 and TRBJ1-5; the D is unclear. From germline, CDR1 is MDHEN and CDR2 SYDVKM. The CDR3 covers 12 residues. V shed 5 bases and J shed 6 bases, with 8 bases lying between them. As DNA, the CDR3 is TGTGCCAGCAGTGCTAGGGCTCAGCCCCAGCATTTT. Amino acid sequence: CASSARAQPQHF.

The CDR3 DNA reads as TGCAGCGTTTCTACAGGGGAGAACACTGAAGCTTTCTTT. Translated: CSVSTGENTEAFF. The gene calls are TRBV29-1 and TRBJ1-1; the match to TRBD1 covers 7 bases. The CDR3 length is 13 residues. The V gene's germline CDR1 is SQVTM and CDR2 ANQGSEA. Trimming removed 5 bases from V and 1 base from J; junction bases left unmatched: 4.

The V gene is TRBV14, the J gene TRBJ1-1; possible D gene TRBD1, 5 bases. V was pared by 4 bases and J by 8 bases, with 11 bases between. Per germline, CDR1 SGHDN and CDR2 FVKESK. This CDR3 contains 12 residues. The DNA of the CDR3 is TGTGCCAGCAGCCGGGGACTGGACGAAGCTTTCTTT. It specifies CASSRGLDEAFF.

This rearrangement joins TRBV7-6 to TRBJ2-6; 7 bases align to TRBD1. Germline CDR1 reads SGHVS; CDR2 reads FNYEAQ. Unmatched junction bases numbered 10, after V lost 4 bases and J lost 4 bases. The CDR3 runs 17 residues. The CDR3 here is CASSSRTGAAGANVLTF. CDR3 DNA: TGTGCCAGCAGCTCAAGAACAGGGGCGGCAGGGGCCAACGTCCTGACTTTC. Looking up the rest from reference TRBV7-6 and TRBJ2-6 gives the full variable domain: GAGVSQSPRYKVTKRGQDVALRCDPISGHVSLYWYRQALGQGPEFLTYFNYEAQQDKSGLPNDRFSAERPEGSISTLTIQRTEQRDSAMYRCASSSRTGAAGANVLTFGAGSRLTVL.

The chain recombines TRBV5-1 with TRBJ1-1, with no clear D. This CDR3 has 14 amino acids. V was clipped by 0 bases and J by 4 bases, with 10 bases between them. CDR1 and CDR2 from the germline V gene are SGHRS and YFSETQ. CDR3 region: CASSLAPATTEAFF. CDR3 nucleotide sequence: TGCGCCAGCAGCTTGGCGCCAGCGACCACTGAAGCTTTCTTT.

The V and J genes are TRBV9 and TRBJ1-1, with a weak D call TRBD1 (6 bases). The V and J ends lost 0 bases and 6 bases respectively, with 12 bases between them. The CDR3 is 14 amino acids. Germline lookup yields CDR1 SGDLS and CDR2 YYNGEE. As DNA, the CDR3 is TGTGCCAGCAGCGTAGGAACAGGGTCTTCTGAAGCTTTCTTT. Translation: CASSVGTGSSEAFF. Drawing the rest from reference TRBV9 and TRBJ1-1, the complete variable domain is DSGVTQTPKHLITATGQRVTLRCSPRSGDLSVYWYQQSLDQGLQFLIQYYNGEERAKGNILERFSAQQFPDLHSELNLSSLELGDSALYFCASSVGTGSSEAFFGQGTRLTVV.

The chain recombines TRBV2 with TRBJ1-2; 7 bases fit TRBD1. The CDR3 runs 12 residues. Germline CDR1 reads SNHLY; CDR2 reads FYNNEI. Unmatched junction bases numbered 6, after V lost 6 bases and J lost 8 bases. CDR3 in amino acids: CASRTGSDGYTF. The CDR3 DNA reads TGTGCCAGCAGGACAGGGAGTGACGGCTACACCTTC.

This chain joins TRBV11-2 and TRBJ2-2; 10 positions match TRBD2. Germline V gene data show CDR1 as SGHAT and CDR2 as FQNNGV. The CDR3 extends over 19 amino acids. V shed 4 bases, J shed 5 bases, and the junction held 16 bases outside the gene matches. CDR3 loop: CASSYPRNSGGWRTGELFF. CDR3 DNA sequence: TGTGCCAGCAGCTACCCTAGAAATAGCGGGGGGTGGAGAACCGGGGAGCTGTTTTTT.

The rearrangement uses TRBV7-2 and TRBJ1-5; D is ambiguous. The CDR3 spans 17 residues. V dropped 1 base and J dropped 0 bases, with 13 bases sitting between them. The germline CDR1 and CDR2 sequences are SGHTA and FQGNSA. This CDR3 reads CASSLGVGSNSNQPQHF. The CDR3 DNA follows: TGTGCCAGCAGCTTAGGAGTAGGGTCCAATAGCAATCAGCCCCAGCATTTT.

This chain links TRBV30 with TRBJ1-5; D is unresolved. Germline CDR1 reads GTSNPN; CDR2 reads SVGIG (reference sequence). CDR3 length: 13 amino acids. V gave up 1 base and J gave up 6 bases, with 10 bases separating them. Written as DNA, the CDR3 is TGTGCCTGGAGTGGTGCGGGGATTCAGCCCCAGCATTTT. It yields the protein CAWSGAGIQPQHF.